This T cell receptor (beta chain) was recorded in a study of T cell changes during pregnancy in multiple sclerosis. This CDR3 comprises 19 residues. Germline V gene data show CDR1 as SEHNR and CDR2 as FQNEAQ (reference sequence). The J segment lost 1 base and the V segment lost 0 bases, leaving 10 bases of the junction unmatched. This table comes from immunoSEQ multiplex PCR, and its TCRdb copy is limited to in-frame clones, with some not included. The data contain tens of thousands of clones, around 89% of them seen just once; the ten biggest clones take up 0.57%. This sample comprised CD4+ T cells from peripheral blood mononuclear cells, obtained in the second trimester of pregnancy. This TCR was recovered from a female donor with multiple sclerosis, enrolled in a pregnancy study. The V call is TRBV7-9, the J call TRBJ1-3; TRBD1 aligns across 9 bases. CDR3: CASSLAHRGRLRSGNTIYF. CDR3 bases: TGTGCCAGCAGCTTAGCCCACAGGGGGCGCCTGCGATCTGGAAACACCATATATTTT.